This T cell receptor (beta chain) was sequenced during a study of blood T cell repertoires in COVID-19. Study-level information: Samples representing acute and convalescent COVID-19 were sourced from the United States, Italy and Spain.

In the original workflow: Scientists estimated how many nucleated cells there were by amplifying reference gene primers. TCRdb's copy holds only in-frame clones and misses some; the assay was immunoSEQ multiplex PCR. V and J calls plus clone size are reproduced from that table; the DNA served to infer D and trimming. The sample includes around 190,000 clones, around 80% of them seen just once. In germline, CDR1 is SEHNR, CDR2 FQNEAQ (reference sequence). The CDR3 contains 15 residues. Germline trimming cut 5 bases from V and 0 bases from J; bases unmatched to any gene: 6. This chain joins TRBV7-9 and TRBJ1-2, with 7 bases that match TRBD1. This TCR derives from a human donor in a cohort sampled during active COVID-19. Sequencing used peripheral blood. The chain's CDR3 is CASSPRDSPNYGYTF. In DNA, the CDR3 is TGTGCCAGCAGCCCAAGGGACAGTCCTAACTATGGCTACACCTTC.